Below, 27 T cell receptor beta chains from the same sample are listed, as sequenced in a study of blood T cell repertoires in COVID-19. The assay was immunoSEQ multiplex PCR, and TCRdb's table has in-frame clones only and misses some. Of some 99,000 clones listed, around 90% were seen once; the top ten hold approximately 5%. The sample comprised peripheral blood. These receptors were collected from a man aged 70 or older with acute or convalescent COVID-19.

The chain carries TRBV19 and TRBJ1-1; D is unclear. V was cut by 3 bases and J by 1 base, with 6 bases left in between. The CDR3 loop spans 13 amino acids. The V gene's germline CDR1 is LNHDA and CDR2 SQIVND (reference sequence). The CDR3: CASSIVANTEAFF. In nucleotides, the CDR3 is TGTGCCAGTAGTATCGTGGCGAACACTGAAGCTTTCTTT. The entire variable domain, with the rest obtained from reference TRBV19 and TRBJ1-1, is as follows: DGGITQSPKYLFRKEGQNVTLSCEQNLNHDAMYWYRQDPGQGLRLIYYSQIVNDFQKGDIAEGYSVSREKKESFPLTVTSAQKNPTAFYLCASSIVANTEAFFGQGTRLTVV.

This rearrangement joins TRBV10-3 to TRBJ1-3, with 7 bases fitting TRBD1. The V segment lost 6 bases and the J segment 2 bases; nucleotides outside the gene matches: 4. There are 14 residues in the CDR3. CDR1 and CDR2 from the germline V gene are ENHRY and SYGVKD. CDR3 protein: CAIRNDRAGNTIYF. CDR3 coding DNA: TGTGCCATCAGGAATGACAGGGCTGGAAACACCATATATTTT.

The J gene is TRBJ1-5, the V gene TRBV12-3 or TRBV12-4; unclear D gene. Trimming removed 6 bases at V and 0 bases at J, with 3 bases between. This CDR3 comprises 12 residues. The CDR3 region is CASSYSNQPQHF. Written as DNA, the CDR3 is TGTGCCAGCAGCTATAGCAATCAGCCCCAGCATTTT.

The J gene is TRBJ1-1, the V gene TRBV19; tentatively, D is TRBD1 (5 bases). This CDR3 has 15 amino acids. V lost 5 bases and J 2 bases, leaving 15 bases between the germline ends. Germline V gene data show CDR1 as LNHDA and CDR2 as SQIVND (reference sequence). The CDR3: CASSSRRQLNTEAFF. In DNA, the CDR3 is TGTGCCAGTAGTTCTAGACGACAGCTAAACACTGAAGCTTTCTTT.

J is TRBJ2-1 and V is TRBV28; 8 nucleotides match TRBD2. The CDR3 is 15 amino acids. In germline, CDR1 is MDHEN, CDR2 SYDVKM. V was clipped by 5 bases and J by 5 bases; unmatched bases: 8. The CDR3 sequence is CASSRGGLGDNEQFF. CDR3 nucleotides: TGTGCCAGCAGTAGGGGGGGACTAGGGGACAATGAGCAGTTCTTC.

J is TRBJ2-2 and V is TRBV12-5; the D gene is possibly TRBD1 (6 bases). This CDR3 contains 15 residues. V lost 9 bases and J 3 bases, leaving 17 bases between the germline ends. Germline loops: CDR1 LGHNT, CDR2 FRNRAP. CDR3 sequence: CASQYRDTHTGELFF. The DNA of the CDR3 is TGTGCTAGCCAATACCGGGACACGCACACCGGGGAGCTGTTTTTT.

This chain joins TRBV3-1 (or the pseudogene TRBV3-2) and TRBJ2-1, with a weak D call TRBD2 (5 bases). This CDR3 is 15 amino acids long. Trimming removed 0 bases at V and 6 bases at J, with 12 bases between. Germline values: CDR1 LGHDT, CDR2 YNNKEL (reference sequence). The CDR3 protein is CASSQDRGQANEQFF. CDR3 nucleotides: TGTGCCAGCAGCCAAGATCGAGGGCAGGCCAATGAGCAGTTCTTC.

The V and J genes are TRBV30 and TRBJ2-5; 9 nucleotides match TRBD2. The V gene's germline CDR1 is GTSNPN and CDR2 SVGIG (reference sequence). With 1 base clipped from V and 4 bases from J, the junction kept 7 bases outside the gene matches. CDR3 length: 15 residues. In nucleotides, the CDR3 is TGTGCCTGGAGTGAGCGGCGGGGGGGCCCAGAGACCCAGTACTTC. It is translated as CAWSERRGGPETQYF.

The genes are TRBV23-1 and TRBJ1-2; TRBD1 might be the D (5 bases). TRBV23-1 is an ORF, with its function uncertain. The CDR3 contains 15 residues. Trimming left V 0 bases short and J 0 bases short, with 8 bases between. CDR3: CASSQSRQSNYGYTF. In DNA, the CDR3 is TGCGCCAGCAGTCAATCGAGACAGTCTAACTATGGCTACACCTTC.

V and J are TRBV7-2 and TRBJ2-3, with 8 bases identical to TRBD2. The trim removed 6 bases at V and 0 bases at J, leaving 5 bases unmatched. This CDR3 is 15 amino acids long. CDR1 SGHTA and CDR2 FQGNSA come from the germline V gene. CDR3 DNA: TGTGCCAGCAGAGTAGCGGGAACTAGCACAGATACGCAGTATTTT. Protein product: CASRVAGTSTDTQYF.

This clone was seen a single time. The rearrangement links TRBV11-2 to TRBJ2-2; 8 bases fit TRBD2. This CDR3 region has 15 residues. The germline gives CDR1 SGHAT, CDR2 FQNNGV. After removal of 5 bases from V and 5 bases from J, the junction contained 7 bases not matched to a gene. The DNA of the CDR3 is TGTGCCAGCAGCCCTAACCGGGGGGGGACCGGGGAGCTGTTTTTT. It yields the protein CASSPNRGGTGELFF. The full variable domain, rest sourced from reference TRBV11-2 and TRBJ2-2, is EAGVAQSPRYKIIEKRQSVAFWCNPISGHATLYWYQQILGQGPKLLIQFQNNGVVDDSQLPKDRFSAERLKGVDSTLKIQPAKLEDSAVYLCASSPNRGGTGELFFGEGSRLTVL.

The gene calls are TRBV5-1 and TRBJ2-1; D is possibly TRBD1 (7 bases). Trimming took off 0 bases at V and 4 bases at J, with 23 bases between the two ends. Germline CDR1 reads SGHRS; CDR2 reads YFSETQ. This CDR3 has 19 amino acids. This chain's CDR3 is CASSLVGGLGLGQYNEQFF. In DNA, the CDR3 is TGCGCCAGCAGCTTGGTGGGGGGCCTCGGCCTGGGACAGTACAATGAGCAGTTCTTC.

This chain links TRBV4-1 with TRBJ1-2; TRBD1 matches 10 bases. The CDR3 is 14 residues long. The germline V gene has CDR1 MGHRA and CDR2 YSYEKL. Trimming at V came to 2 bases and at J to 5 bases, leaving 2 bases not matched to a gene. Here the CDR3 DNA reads TGCGCCAGCAGCCAACTGGACAGGGGGTATGGCTACACCTTC. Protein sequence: CASSQLDRGYGYTF.

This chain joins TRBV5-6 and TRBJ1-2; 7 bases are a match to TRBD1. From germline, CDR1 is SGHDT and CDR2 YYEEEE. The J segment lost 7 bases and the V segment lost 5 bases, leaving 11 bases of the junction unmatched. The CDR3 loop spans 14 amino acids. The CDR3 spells CASSPRTGVGGYTF. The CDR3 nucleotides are TGTGCCAGCAGTCCACGGACAGGCGTTGGTGGCTACACCTTC.

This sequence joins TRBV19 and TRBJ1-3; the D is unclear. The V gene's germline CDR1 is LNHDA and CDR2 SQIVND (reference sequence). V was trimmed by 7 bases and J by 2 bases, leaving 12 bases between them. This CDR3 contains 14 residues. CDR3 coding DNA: TGTGCCAGTACTTGGTTGAGCCCTGGAAACACCATATATTTT. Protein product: CASTWLSPGNTIYF.

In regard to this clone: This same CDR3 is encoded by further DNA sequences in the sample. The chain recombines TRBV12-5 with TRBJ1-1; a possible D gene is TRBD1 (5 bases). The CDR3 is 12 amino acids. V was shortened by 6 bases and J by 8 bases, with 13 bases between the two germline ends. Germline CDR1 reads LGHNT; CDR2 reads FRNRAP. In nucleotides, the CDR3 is TGTGCTAGTGGCTCAGACGGGGGAGAAGCTTTCTTT. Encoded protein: CASGSDGGEAFF.

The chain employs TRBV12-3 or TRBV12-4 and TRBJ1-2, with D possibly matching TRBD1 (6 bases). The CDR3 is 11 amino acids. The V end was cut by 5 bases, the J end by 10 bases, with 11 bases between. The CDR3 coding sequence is TGTGCCAGCAGTCGGGGACATCTCTACACCTTC. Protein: CASSRGHLYTF.

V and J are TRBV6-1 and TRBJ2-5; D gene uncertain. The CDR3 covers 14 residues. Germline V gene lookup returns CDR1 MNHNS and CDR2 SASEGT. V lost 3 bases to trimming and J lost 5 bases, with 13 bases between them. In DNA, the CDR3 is TGTGCCAGCAGTGAGAACGAGGTGCCTGAGACCCAGTACTTC. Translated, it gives CASSENEVPETQYF.

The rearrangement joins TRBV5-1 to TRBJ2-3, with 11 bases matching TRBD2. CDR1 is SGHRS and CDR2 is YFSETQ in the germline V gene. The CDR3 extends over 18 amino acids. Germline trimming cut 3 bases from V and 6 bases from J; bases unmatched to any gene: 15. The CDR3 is CASSSGLAGRGGLDTQYF. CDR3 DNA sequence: TGCGCCAGCAGCTCCGGACTAGCGGGCAGAGGGGGACTCGATACGCAGTATTTT.

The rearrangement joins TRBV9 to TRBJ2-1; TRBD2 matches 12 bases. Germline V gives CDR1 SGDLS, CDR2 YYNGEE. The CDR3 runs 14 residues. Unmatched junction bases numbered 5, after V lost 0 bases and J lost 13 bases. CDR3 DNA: TGTGCCAGCAGCGTAGTGACTAGCGGGGGCCGTCAGTTCTTC. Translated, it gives CASSVVTSGGRQFF. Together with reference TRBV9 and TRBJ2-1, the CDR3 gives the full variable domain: DSGVTQTPKHLITATGQRVTLRCSPRSGDLSVYWYQQSLDQGLQFLIQYYNGEERAKGNILERFSAQQFPDLHSELNLSSLELGDSALYFCASSVVTSGGRQFFGPGTRLTVL.

The CDR3 nucleotides read TGTGCCACCTCGACAACGAACACCGGGGAGCTGTTTTTT. Amino acid sequence: CATSTTNTGELFF. The chain carries TRBV6-4 and TRBJ2-2; D unclear. V lost 10 bases and J lost 0, with 9 bases in between. CDR1 and CDR2 (germline): MRHNA, SNTAGT. The CDR3 consists of 13 residues.

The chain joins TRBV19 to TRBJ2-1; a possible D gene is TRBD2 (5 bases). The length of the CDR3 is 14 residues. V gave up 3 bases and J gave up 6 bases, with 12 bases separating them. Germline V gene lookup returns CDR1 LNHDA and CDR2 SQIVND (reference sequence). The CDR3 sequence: CASSILYGGNEQFF. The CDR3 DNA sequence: TGTGCCAGTAGTATCTTGTACGGAGGCAATGAGCAGTTCTTC. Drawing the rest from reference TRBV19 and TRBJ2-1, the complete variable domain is DGGITQSPKYLFRKEGQNVTLSCEQNLNHDAMYWYRQDPGQGLRLIYYSQIVNDFQKGDIAEGYSVSREKKESFPLTVTSAQKNPTAFYLCASSILYGGNEQFFGPGTRLTVL.

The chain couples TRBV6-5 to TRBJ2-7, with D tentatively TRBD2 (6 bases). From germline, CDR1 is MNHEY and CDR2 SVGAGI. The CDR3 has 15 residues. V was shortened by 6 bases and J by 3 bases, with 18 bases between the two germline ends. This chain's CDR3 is CASSAGPSFIYEQYF. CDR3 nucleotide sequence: TGTGCCAGCAGCGCGGGACCCTCTTTTATCTACGAGCAGTACTTC.

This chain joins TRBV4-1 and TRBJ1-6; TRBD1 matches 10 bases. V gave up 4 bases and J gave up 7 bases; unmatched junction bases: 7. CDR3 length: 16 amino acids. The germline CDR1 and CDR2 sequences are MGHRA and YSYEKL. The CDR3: CASSLRQGARNSPLHF. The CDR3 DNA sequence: TGCGCCAGCAGCCTAAGACAGGGGGCGCGAAATTCACCCCTCCACTTT.

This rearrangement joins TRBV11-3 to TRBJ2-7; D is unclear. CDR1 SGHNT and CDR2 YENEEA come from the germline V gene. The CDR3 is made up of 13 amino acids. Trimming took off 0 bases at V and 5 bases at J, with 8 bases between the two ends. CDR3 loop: CASSLDLGDEQYF. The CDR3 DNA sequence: TGTGCCAGCAGCTTAGATCTAGGCGACGAGCAGTACTTC.

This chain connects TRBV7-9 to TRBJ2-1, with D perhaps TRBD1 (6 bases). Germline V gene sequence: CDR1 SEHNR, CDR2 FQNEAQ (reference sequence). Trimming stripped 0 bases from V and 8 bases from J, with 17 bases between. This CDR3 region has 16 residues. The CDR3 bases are TGTGCCAGCAGCTTAGCGCTAGACAGGAGGATTCATGAGCAGTTCTTC. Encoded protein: CASSLALDRRIHEQFF. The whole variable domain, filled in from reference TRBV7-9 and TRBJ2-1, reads DTGVSQNPRHKITKRGQNVTFRCDPISEHNRLYWYRQTLGQGPEFLTYFQNEAQLEKSRLLSDRFSAERPKGSFSTLEIQRTEQGDSAMYLCASSLALDRRIHEQFFGPGTRLTVL.

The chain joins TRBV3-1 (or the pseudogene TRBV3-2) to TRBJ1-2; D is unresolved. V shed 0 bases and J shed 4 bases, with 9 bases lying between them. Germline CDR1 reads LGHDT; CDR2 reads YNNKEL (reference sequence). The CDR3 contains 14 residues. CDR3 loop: CASSQDGEIYGYTF. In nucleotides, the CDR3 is TGTGCCAGCAGCCAAGACGGGGAAATCTATGGCTACACCTTC.